This TCR beta chain was sequenced in a study of shared clonotypes between healthy human individuals. For the study at large: Per donor, three plates held CD4 naive cells, three held CD4 memory, two held CD8 naive and one held CD8 memory.

V lost 4 bases, J lost 4 bases, and 16 bases lay in between. The CDR3 extends over 16 amino acids. The germline V gene has CDR1 LNHDA and CDR2 SQIVND (reference sequence). Method: immunoSEQ multiplex PCR; TCRdb's copy keeps in-frame clones and lacks some. The sample consists of 1,400,000 or so clones, about 98.5% of them appearing once. This clonotype originated in a man aged 30 to 45 in good health. Sequenced material: naive CD4+ T cells sorted from blood. Subset noted: CD45RA+ positively selected. The chain is built from TRBV19 and TRBJ2-2; D possibly corresponds to TRBD1 (5 bases). As DNA, the CDR3 is TGTGCCAGTAGTAAGGGGTCAGGGCGGATCACCGGGGAGCTGTTTTTT. Translation: CASSKGSGRITGELFF.